This T cell receptor (beta chain) was identified during a study of human T cells and chemical hapten exposure. Study summary: Chiefly women, the patients showed alopecia areata, totalis or universalis.

The time point was: patch test 1, 2 weeks after DPC sensitization. Documented treatment: therapeutic diphenylcyclopropenone sensitization with weekly scalp DPC. The germline gives CDR1 MNHEY, CDR2 SVGAGI. CDR3 size: 13 residues. V was shortened by 6 bases and J by 3 bases, with 12 bases between the two germline ends. TCRdb itself ran the RACE reads through MiXCR, one entry per CDR3 protein. The top ten clones hold approximately 9.1% of a sample with roughly 70,000 distinct CDR3 sequences, around 30% of them seen once. The source material was whole blood, sampled in connection with sensitization to the hapten diphenylcyclopropenone (DPC). This receptor was identified in a middle-aged man with alopecia areata. Some clones in this sample may be carry-over from other donors' samples. The genes are TRBV6-5 and TRBJ2-7; no clear D. CDR3 DNA sequence: TGTGCCAGCAGACCACACAGTCGCTACGAGCAGTACTTC. It yields the protein CASRPHSRYEQYF.